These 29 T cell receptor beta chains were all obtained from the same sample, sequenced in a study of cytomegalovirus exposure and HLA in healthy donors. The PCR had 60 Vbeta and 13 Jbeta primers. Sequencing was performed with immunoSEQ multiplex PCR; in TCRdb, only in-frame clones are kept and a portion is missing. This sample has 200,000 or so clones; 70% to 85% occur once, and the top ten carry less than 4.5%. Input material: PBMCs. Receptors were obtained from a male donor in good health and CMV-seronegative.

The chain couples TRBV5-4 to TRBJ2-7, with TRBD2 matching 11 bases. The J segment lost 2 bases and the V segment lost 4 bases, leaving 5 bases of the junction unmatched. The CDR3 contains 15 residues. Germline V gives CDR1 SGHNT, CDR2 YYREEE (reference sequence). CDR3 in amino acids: CASSPGLADTYEQYF. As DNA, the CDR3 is TGTGCCAGCAGCCCGGGACTAGCGGATACCTACGAGCAGTACTTC.

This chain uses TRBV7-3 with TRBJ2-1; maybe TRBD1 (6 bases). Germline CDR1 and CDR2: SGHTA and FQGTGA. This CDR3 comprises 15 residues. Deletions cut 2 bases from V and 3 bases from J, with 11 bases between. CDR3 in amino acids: CASSLGGYNYNEQFF. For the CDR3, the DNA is TGTGCCAGCAGCTTAGGGGGCTATAACTACAATGAGCAGTTCTTC.

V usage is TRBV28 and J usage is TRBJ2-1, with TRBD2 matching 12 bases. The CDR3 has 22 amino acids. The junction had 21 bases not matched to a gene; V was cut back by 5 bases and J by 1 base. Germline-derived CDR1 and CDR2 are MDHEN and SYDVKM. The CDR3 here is CASSPLASGRAGAEGSYNEQFF. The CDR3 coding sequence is TGTGCCAGCAGTCCGTTGGCTAGCGGGAGGGCTGGGGCTGAAGGATCCTACAATGAGCAGTTCTTC.

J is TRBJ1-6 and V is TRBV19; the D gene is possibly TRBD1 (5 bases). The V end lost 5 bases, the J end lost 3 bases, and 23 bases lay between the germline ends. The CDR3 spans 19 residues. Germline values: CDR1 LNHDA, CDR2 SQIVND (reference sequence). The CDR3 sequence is CASSAMFPTPRDYNSPLHF. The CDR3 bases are TGTGCCAGTAGTGCGATGTTCCCGACCCCCAGGGACTATAATTCACCCCTCCACTTT.

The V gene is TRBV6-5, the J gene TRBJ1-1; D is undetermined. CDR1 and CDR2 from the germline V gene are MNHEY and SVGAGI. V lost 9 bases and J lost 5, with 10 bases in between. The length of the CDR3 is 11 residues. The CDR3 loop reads CASERGTEAFF. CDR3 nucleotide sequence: TGTGCCAGTGAAAGAGGGACTGAAGCTTTCTTT.

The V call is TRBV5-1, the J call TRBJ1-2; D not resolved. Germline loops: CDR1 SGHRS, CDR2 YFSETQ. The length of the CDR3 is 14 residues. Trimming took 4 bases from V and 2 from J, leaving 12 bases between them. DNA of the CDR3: TGCGCCAGCAGCCTGGGTCCTGAGAACTATGGCTACACCTTC. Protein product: CASSLGPENYGYTF.

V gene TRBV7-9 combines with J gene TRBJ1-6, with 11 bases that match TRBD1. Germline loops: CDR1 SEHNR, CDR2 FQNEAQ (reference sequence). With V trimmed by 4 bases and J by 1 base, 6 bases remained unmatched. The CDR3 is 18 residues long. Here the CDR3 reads CASSSPGTGGSYNSPLHF. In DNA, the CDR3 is TGTGCCAGCAGCTCGCCGGGGACAGGGGGATCCTATAATTCACCCCTCCACTTT.

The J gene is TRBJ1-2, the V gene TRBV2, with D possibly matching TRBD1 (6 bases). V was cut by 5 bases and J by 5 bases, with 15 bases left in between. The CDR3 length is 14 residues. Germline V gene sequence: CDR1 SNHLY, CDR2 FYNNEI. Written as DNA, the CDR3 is TGTGCCAGCAGTTTTCAAGGGGGAGAATATGGCTACACCTTC. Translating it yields CASSFQGGEYGYTF.

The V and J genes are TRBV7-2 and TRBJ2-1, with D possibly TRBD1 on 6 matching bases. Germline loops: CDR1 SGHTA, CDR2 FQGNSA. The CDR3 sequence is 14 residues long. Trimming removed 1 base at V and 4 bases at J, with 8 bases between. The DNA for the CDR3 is TGTGCCAGCAGCTTAGGGACAGAGTACAATGAGCAGTTCTTC. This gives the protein CASSLGTEYNEQFF. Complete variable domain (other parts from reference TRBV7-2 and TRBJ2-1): GAGVSQSPSNKVTEKGKDVELRCDPISGHTALYWYRQSLGQGLEFLIYFQGNSAPDKSGLPSDRFSAERTGGSVSTLTIQRTQQEDSAVYLCASSLGTEYNEQFFGPGTRLTVL.

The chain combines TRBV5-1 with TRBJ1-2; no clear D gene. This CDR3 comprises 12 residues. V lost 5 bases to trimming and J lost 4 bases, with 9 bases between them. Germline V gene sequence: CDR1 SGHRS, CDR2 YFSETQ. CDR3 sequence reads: CASSNGVYGYTF. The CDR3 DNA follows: TGCGCCAGCAGTAACGGTGTCTATGGCTACACCTTC.

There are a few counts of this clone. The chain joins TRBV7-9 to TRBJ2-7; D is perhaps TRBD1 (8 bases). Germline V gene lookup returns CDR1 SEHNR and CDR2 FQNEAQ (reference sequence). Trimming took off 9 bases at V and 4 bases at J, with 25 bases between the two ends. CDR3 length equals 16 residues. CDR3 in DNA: TGTGCCAGATCCGGACAGGGAGGGGTTAGAGGATACGAGCAGTACTTC. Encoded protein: CARSGQGGVRGYEQYF.

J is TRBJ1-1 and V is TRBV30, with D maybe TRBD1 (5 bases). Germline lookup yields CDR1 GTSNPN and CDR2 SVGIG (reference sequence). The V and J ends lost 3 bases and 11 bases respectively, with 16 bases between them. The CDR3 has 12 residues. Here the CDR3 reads CAWSAVSGGAFF. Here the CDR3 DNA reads TGTGCCTGGAGCGCGGTTAGCGGGGGGGCTTTCTTT.

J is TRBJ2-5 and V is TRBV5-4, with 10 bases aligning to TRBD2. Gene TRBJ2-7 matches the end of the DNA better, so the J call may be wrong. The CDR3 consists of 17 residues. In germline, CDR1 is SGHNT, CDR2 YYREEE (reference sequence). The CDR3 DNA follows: TGTGCCAGCAGCTTGGGGGTCGGGCTAGCGGGAGCCTACGAGCAGTACTTC. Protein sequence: CASSLGVGLAGAYEQYF.

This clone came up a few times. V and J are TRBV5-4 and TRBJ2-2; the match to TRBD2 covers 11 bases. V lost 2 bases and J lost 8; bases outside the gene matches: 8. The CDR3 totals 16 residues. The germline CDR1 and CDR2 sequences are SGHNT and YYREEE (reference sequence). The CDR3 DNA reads TGTGCCAGCAGCTTCGGACTAGCGGGTGTAATTGGGGAGCTGTTTTTT. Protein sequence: CASSFGLAGVIGELFF.

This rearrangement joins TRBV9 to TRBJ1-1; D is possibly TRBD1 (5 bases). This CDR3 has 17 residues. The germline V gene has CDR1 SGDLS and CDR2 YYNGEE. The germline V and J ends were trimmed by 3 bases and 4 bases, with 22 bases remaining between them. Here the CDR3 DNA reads TGTGCCAGCAGCGCTTGGGGGGACGGGACCTTGGGCACTGAAGCTTTCTTT. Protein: CASSAWGDGTLGTEAFF.

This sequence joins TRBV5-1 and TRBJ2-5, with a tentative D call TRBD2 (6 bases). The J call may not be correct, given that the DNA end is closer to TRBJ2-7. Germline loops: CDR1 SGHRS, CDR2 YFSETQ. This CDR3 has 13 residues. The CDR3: CASSLRGSYEQYF. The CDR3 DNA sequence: TGCGCCAGCAGCTTGCGGGGGTCCTACGAGCAGTACTTC.

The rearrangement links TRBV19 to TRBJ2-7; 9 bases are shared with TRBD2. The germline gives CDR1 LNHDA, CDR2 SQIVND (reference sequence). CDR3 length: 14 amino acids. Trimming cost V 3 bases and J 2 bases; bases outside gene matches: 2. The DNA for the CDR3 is TGTGCCAGTAGTATGCGGGAGGGCACCTACGAGCAGTACTTC. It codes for CASSMREGTYEQYF.

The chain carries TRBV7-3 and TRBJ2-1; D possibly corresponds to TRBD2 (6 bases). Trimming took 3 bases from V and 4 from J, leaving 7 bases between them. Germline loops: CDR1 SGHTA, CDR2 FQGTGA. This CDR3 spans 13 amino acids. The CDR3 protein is CASSFAGYNEQFF. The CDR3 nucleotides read TGTGCCAGCAGCTTTGCGGGATACAATGAGCAGTTCTTC.

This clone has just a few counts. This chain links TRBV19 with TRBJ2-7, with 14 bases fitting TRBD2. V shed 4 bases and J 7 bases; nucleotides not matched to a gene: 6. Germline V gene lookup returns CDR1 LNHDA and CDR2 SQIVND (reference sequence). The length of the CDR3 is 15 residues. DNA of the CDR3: TGTGCCAGTAGTACGGGACTAGCGGGAGTAGTTGAGCAGTACTTC. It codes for CASSTGLAGVVEQYF.

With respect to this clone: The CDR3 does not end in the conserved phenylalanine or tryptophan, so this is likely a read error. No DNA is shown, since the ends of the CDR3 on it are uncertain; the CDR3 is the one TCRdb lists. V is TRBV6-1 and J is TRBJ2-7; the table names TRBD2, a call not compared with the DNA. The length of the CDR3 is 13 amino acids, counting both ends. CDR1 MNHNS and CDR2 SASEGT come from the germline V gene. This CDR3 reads CASSEMGEAAFHL.

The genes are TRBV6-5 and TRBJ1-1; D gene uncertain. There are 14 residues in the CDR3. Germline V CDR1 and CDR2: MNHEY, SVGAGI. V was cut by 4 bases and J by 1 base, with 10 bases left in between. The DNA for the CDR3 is TGTGCCAGCAGTTTGCGGAGCTGGAACACTGAAGCTTTCTTT. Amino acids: CASSLRSWNTEAFF.

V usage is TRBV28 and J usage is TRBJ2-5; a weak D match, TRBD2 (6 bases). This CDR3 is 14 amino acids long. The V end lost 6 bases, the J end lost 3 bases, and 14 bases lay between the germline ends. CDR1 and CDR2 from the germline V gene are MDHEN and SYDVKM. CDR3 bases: TGTGCCAGCAGCCAGGGACTCCGTGAAGAGACCCAGTACTTC. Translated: CASSQGLREETQYF. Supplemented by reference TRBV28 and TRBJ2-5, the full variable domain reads DVKVTQSSRYLVKRTGEKVFLECVQDMDHENMFWYRQDPGLGLRLIYFSYDVKMKEKGDIPEGYSVSREKKERFSLILESASTNQTSMYLCASSQGLREETQYFGPGTRLLVL.

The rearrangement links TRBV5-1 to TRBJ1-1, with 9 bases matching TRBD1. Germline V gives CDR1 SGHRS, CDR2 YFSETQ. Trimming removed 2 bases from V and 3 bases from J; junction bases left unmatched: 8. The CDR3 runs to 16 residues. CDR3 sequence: CASSLYRGRQDTEAFF. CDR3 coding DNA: TGCGCCAGCAGCTTATACAGGGGGCGACAGGACACTGAAGCTTTCTTT.

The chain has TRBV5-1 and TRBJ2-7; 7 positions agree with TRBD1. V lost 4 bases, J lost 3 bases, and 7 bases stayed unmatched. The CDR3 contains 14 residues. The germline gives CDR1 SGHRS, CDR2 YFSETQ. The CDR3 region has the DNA TGCGCCAGCAGCGATGGACAGGCGCTCTACGAGCAGTACTTC. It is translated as CASSDGQALYEQYF.

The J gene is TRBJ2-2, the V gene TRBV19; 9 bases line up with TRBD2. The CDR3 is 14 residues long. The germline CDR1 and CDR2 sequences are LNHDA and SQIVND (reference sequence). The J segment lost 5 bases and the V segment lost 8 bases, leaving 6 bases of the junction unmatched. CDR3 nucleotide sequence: TGTGCCAGTGCCAGCGGGAGGTATACCGGGGAGCTGTTTTTT. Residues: CASASGRYTGELFF.

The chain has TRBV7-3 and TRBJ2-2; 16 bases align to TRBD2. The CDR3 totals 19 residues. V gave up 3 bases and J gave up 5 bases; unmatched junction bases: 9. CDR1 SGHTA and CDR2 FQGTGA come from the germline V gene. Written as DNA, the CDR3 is TGTGCCAGCAGCTTTGTACCGGGACTAGCGGGGGGGGCGACCGGGGAGCTGTTTTTT. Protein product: CASSFVPGLAGGATGELFF.

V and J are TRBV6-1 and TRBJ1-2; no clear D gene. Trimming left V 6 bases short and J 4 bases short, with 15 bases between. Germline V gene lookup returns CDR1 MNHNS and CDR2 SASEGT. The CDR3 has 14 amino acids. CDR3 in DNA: TGTGCCAGCAGCTTAACCTCAGGAGGCTATGGCTACACCTTC. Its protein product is CASSLTSGGYGYTF.

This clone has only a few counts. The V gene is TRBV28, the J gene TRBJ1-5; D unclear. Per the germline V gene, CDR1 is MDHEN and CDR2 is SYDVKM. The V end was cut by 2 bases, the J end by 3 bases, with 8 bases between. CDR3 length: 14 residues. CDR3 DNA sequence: TGTGCCAGCAGTTTAATACAGAACAATCAGCCCCAGCATTTT. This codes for CASSLIQNNQPQHF.

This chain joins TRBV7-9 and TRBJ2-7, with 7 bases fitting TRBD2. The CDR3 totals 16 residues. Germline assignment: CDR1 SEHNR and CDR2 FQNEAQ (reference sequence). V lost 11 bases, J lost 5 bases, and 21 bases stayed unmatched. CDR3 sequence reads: CAGAELGAGRSDEQYF. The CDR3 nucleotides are TGTGCCGGCGCCGAATTAGGAGCGGGACGAAGCGACGAGCAGTACTTC.